The entry below describes one T cell receptor (beta chain). Germline V gene sequence: CDR1 SGHAT, CDR2 FQNNGV. The V end was cut by 5 bases, the J end by 6 bases, with 17 bases between. The CDR3 covers 16 residues. This entry belongs to a study of blood T cell repertoires in COVID-19. Study-level background: Both acute and convalescent COVID-19 samples were obtained from the United States, Italy and Spain.

Living in 20 to 30 US areas, the participants were between roughly 18 and 89 years of age. Researchers sorted participants into cohorts using their self-reported clinical history. A PCR-confirmed or clinician-diagnosed COVID-19 case had contacted exposed participants within 2 weeks of entry. Some clones are missing from TCRdb's copy, which holds only in-frame ones; the method was immunoSEQ multiplex PCR. The table lists 150,000 to 200,000 clones, 80% to 85% of them singletons. Sequencing was carried out using PBMCs or T cells enriched from blood (not recorded which). The receptor was isolated from a woman in her thirties who had been exposed to COVID-19. V is TRBV11-2 and J is TRBJ1-6; D is perhaps TRBD1 (5 bases). The CDR3 DNA reads TGTGCCAGCAGCCCCCTTGGGGCAACGATTAATTCACCCCTCCACTTT. Translation: CASSPLGATINSPLHF.